This T cell receptor (beta chain) was captured in a study of T cell responses to AZD1222 COVID-19 vaccine. Notes on the study in general: Unmutated variant regions are reportedly targeted by nearly half of spike-specific TCRs.

The method was immunoSEQ multiplex PCR; TCRdb's version includes in-frame clones alone and lacks a portion of them. The sample table sets out some 150,000 clones. To note about this clone: Its target is unknown.

Trimming left V 0 bases short and J 9 bases short, with 9 bases between. CDR3 length: 13 amino acids. The germline gives CDR1 KGHSH, CDR2 LQKENI. The rearrangement joins TRBV18 to TRBJ1-3; no firm D call. The sequence came from an adult in good health. Sequenced material: peripheral blood. The CDR3 loop is CASSPPAVSTIYF. For the CDR3, the DNA is TGTGCCAGCTCACCACCCGCGGTATCCACCATATATTTT. The entire variable domain, with the rest obtained from reference TRBV18 and TRBJ1-3, is as follows: NAGVMQNPRHLVRRRGQEARLRCSPMKGHSHVYWYRQLPEEGLKFMVYLQKENIIDESGMPKERFSAEFPKEGPSILRIQQVVRGDSAAYFCASSPPAVSTIYFGEGSWLTVV.